These 8 T cell receptor beta chains came from one sample sequenced in a study of blood T cell repertoires in COVID-19. Clones were read by immunoSEQ multiplex PCR, and TCRdb kept only the in-frame ones, dropping some. The sample yields over 45,000 clones, roughly 90% seen once. Input material: peripheral blood. The receptors shown here come from a man older than 75 in a cohort sampled during active COVID-19.

The CDR3 DNA is TGTGCCAGTACCAGGACTAGCGGGGGCCTCGCCGGGGAGCTGTTTTTT. Encoded protein: CASTRTSGGLAGELFF. The chain is built from TRBV19 and TRBJ2-2; 13 nucleotides align to TRBD2. J gave up 6 bases and V 7 bases, and 8 bases lay outside the gene matches. The CDR3 is 16 amino acids. Germline lookup yields CDR1 LNHDA and CDR2 SQIVND (reference sequence).

This sequence joins TRBV10-2 and TRBJ2-3; TRBD2 matches 11 bases. Germline trimming cut 6 bases from V and 5 bases from J; bases unmatched to any gene: 10. The germline V gene encodes CDR1 WSHSY and CDR2 SAAADI. There are 16 residues in the CDR3. The CDR3 coding sequence is TGCGCCAGCAGCGGTTTAGCGGGGGGGCGTATAGATACGCAGTATTTT. Encoded protein: CASSGLAGGRIDTQYF.

This chain links TRBV2 with TRBJ1-2; a possible D gene is TRBD1 (6 bases). From germline, CDR1 is SNHLY and CDR2 FYNNEI. The V and J ends lost 8 bases and 0 bases respectively, with 13 bases between them. This CDR3 has 14 amino acids. The CDR3 DNA sequence: TGTGCCAGCGAACAGGGCATAGCTAACTATGGCTACACCTTC. Protein: CASEQGIANYGYTF.

The rearrangement links TRBV27 to TRBJ2-7; 7 bases are a match to TRBD1. The trim removed 1 base at V and 2 bases at J, leaving 5 bases unmatched. The CDR3 has 15 residues. In germline, CDR1 is MNHEY, CDR2 SMNVEV (reference sequence). The CDR3 nucleotides are TGTGCCAGCAGTTTATACTTTCAGGGGGCCTACGAGCAGTACTTC. Protein: CASSLYFQGAYEQYF.

This chain uses TRBV29-1 with TRBJ2-6, with a possible D match to TRBD2 (5 bases). CDR3 size: 14 residues. Germline V gene lookup returns CDR1 SQVTM and CDR2 ANQGSEA. V was shortened by 8 bases and J by 0 bases, with 11 bases between the two germline ends. The CDR3 nucleotides read TGCAGCACCTCCCGGGGCTCTGGGGCCAACGTCCTGACTTTC. The encoded protein is CSTSRGSGANVLTF.

This clone was seen just once. V is TRBV19 and J is TRBJ1-2; D possibly corresponds to TRBD1 (5 bases). Deletions cut 4 bases from V and 4 bases from J, with 16 bases between. The CDR3 has 15 amino acids. The germline gives CDR1 LNHDA, CDR2 SQIVND (reference sequence). The CDR3 spells CASSTVLGGAYGYTF. The CDR3, as DNA: TGTGCCAGTAGTACCGTCCTGGGGGGTGCCTATGGCTACACCTTC.

Points on this clone: A junction boundary mismatches the germline segment, possibly from a read error. In the same sample, other DNA sequences code for this CDR3. The chain couples TRBV18 to TRBJ2-7; 11 bases map to TRBD1. This CDR3 has 15 residues. CDR1 and CDR2 from the germline V gene are KGHSH and LQKENI. CDR3: CASSPPGQGAYEQYF. The DNA of the CDR3 is TGTGCCAGTTCACCCCCGGGACAGGGGGCCTACGAGCAGTACTTC.

The chain has TRBV2 and TRBJ2-5, with TRBD1 as a possible D gene (5 bases). The V gene's germline CDR1 is SNHLY and CDR2 FYNNEI. The CDR3 is 14 amino acids. With 6 bases removed from V and 2 bases from J, the gap between germline ends came to 13 bases. The CDR3 sequence: CASSKGVLQETQYF. CDR3 coding DNA: TGTGCCAGCAGCAAAGGGGTGTTGCAAGAGACCCAGTACTTC.